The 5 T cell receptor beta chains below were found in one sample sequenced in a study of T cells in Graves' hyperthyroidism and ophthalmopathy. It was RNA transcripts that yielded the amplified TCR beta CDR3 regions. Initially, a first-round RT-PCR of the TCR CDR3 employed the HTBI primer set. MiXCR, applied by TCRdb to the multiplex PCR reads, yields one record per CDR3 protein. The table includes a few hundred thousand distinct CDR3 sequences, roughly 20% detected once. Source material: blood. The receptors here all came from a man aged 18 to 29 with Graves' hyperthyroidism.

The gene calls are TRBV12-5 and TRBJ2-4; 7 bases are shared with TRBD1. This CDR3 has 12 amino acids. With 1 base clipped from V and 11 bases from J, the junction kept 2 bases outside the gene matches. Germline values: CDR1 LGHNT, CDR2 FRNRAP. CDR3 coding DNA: TGTGCTAGTGGTTTGGGGCAGGGGGTTCAGTACTTC. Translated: CASGLGQGVQYF.

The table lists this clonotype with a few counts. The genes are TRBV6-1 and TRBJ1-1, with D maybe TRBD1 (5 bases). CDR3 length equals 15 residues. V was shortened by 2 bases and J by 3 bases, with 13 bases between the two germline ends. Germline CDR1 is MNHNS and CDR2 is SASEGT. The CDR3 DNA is TGTGCCAGCAGTGAAAGAGGGGCGCGGGACACTGAAGCTTTCTTT. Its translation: CASSERGARDTEAFF.

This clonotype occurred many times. CDR3 amino acids: CASSGTVGTGELFF. The CDR3 DNA follows: TGTGCCAGCAGCGGGACAGTTGGCACCGGGGAGCTGTTTTTT. The chain combines TRBV7-9 with TRBJ2-2, with 7 nucleotides matching TRBD1. Losses at the gene ends were 5 bases for V and 4 bases for J; bases not matched to a gene: 4. Germline CDR1 SEHNR, CDR2 FQNEAQ (reference sequence). CDR3 length: 14 amino acids.

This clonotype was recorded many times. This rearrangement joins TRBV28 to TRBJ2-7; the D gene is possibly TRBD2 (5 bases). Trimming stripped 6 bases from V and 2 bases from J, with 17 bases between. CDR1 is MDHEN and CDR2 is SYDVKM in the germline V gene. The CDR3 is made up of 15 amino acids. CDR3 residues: CASSLTGRGTYEQYF. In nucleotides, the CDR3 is TGTGCCAGCAGCCTTACTGGGAGAGGGACCTACGAGCAGTACTTC. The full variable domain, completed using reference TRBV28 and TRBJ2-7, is DVKVTQSSRYLVKRTGEKVFLECVQDMDHENMFWYRQDPGLGLRLIYFSYDVKMKEKGDIPEGYSVSREKKERFSLILESASTNQTSMYLCASSLTGRGTYEQYFGPGTRLTVT.

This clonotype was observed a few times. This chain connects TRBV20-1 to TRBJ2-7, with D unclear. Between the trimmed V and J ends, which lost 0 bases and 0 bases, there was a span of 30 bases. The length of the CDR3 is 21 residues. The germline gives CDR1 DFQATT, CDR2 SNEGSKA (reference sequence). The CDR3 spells CSAREALEVRFVDNSSYEQYF. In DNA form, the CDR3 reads TGCAGTGCTAGAGAGGCCCTAGAGGTTCGGTTTGTCGACAATTCCTCCTACGAGCAGTACTTC.